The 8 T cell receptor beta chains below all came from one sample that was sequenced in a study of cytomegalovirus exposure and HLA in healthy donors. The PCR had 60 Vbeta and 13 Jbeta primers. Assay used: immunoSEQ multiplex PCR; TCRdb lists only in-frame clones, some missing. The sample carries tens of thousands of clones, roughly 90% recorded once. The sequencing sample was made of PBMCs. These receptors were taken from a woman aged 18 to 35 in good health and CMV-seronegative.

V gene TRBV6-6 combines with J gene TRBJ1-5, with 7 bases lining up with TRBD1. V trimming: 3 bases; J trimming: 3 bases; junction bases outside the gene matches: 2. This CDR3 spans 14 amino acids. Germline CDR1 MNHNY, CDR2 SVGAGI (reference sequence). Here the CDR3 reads CASSYGTVNQPQHF. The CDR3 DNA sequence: TGTGCCAGCAGTTATGGGACAGTCAATCAGCCCCAGCATTTT.

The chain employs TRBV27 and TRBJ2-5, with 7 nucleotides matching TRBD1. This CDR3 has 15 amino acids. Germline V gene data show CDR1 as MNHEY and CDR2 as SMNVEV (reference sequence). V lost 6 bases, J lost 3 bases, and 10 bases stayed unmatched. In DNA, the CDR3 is TGTGCCAGCAGCCTTTCGGGACAGATAGAAGAGACCCAGTACTTC. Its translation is CASSLSGQIEETQYF.

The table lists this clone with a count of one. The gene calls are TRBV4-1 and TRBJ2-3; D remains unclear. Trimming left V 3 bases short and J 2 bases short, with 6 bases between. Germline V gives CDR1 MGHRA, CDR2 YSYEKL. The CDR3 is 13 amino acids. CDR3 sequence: CASSQADTDTQYF. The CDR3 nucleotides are TGCGCCAGCAGCCAGGCTGACACAGATACGCAGTATTTT.

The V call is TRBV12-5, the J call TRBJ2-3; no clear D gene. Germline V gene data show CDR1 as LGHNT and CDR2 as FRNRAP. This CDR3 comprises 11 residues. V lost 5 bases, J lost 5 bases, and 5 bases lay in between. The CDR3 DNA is TGTGCTAGTGGTCCAAAAGATACGCAGTATTTT. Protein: CASGPKDTQYF. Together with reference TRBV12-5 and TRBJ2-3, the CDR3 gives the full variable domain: DARVTQTPRHKVTEMGQEVTMRCQPILGHNTVFWYRQTMMQGLELLAYFRNRAPLDDSGMPKDRFSAEMPDATLATLKIQPSEPRDSAVYFCASGPKDTQYFGPGTRLTVL.

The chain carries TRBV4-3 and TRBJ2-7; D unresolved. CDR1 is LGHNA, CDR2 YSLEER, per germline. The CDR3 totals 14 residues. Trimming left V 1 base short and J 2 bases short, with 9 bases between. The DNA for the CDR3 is TGCGCCAGCAGCCAAGTCGCCAGGCCCTACGAGCAGTACTTC. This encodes CASSQVARPYEQYF.

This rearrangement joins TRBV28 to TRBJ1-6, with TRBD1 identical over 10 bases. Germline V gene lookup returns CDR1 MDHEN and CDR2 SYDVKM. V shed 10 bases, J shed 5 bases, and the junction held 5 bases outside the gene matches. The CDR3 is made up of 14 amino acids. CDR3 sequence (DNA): TGTGCCACCATTGGGACAGGGGATAATTCACCCCTCCACTTT. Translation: CATIGTGDNSPLHF.

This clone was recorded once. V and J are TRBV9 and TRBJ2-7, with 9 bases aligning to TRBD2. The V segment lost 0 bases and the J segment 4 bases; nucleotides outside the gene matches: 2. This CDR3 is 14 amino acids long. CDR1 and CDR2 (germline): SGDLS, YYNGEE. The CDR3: CASSVATSGYEQYF. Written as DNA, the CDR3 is TGTGCCAGCAGCGTAGCGACTAGCGGATACGAGCAGTACTTC.

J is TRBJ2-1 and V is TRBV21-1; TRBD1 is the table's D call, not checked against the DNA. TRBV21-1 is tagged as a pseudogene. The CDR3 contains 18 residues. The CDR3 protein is CASSPPVRTESTYNEQFF. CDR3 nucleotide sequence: TGTGCCAGCAGCCCCCCGGTGCGGACAGAGTCGACTTACAATGAGCAGTTCTTC.